The clone carrying this T cell receptor (beta chain) was detected many times. The antigen is undetermined. Whole-study findings and limits: Tumor Tregs overlapped most with tumor, then blood, naive CD4+ cells.

The V gene's germline CDR1 is MGHRA and CDR2 YSYEKL. V was cut by 3 bases and J by 6 bases, with 19 bases left in between. CDR3 size: 16 residues. TCRdb analysed the 5' RACE reads with MiXCR anew, one entry per CDR3 protein. Among roughly 5,300 distinct CDR3 sequences listed, around 33% were seen once. The rearrangement links TRBV4-1 to TRBJ2-3, with D perhaps matching TRBD2 (7 bases). What was sequenced was memory CD4+ T cells sorted from blood. Documented subset: memory CD4+ T cells, CD4+CD45RO+CD25-. The TCR sequence derives from a female donor with breast cancer. CDR3 nucleotides: TGCGCCAGCAGCCAGGGAGGGAGGGGGAGGACGGATACGCAGTATTTT. Its translation is CASSQGGRGRTDTQYF.